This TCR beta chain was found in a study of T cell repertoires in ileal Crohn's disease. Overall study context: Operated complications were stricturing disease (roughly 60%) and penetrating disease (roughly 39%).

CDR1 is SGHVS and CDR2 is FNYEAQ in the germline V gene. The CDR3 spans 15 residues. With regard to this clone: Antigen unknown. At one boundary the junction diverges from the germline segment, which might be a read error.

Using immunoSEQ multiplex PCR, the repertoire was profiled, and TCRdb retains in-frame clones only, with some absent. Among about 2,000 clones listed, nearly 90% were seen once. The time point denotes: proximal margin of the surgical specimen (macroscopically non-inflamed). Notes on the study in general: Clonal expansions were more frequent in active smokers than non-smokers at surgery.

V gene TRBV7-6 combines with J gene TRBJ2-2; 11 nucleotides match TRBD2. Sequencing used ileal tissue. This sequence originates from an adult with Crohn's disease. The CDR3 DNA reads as TGTGCCAGCACCTTACTAGCGGGAGACACCGGGGAGCTGTTTTTT. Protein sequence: CASTLLAGDTGELFF.